The 21 T cell receptor beta chains presented below share a single source sample, sequenced in a study of blood T cells in healthy people across ages. Using a J-beta primer mix together with a sample-barcoded 5' primer, a second PCR was run for roughly 7 to 11 cycles. TCRdb analysed the 5' RACE reads with MiXCR anew, one entry per CDR3 protein. Among about 1 million distinct CDR3 sequences listed, 45% were seen once. Sequenced input: blood. Every receptor here comes from a woman aged 55-69 years in good health.

This clonotype was seen more than once but under ten times. This chain joins TRBV27 and TRBJ2-1; perhaps D is TRBD1 or TRBD2 (5 bases each). Trimming took off 8 bases at V and 4 bases at J, with 18 bases between the two ends. The germline CDR1 and CDR2 sequences are MNHEY and SMNVEV (reference sequence). This CDR3 has 15 amino acids. CDR3 sequence (DNA): TGTGCCAGCGCAAGCATAGGGGACGAATACAATGAGCAGTTCTTC. Its translation: CASASIGDEYNEQFF.

Only one count was recorded for this clonotype. The chain joins TRBV2 to TRBJ2-3; TRBD2 might be the D (6 bases). The CDR3 spans 13 residues. With 4 bases removed from V and 5 bases from J, the gap between germline ends came to 10 bases. Germline V gene sequence: CDR1 SNHLY, CDR2 FYNNEI. CDR3 amino acids: CASSAGEVDTQYF. In DNA, the CDR3 is TGTGCCAGCAGTGCCGGGGAGGTAGATACGCAGTATTTT.

V gene TRBV7-8 combines with J gene TRBJ1-6, with TRBD1 identical over 9 bases. The germline CDR1 and CDR2 sequences are SGHVS and FQNEAQ. With 4 bases clipped from V and 7 bases from J, the junction kept 5 bases outside the gene matches. CDR3 length equals 15 residues. CDR3 amino acids: CASSSTGQGNSPLHF. In DNA, the CDR3 is TGTGCCAGCAGCTCAACCGGACAGGGGAATTCACCCCTCCACTTT. The variable domain in full, with the rest retrieved from reference TRBV7-8 and TRBJ1-6, is GAGVSQSPRYKVAKRGQDVALRCDPISGHVSLFWYQQALGQGPEFLTYFQNEAQLDKSGLPSDRFFAERPEGSVSTLKIQRTQQEDSAVYLCASSSTGQGNSPLHFGNGTRLTVT.

This clonotype was recorded once. The chain links TRBV12-3 or TRBV12-4 to TRBJ1-1, with a tentative D call TRBD1 (5 bases). The CDR3 runs to 15 residues. V was trimmed by 1 base and J by 4 bases, leaving 13 bases between them. The DNA of the CDR3 is TGTGCCAGCAGTTTAGGAGGGGTACTGAGCACTGAAGCTTTCTTT. Encoded protein: CASSLGGVLSTEAFF.

At least ten counts were recorded for this clonotype. J is TRBJ1-1 and V is TRBV10-3; 7 nucleotides match TRBD1. V shed 6 bases and J 7 bases; nucleotides not matched to a gene: 11. The CDR3 contains 14 residues. CDR1 is ENHRY and CDR2 is SYGVKD in the germline V gene. This chain's CDR3 is CAIRERGQQGEAFF. CDR3 nucleotide sequence: TGTGCCATCAGGGAGCGGGGACAGCAAGGTGAAGCTTTCTTT.

This clonotype was seen a handful of times. The chain combines TRBV28 with TRBJ2-5, with D possibly matching TRBD1 (8 bases). The CDR3 is made up of 16 amino acids. V was pared by 5 bases and J by 1 base, with 17 bases between. Germline V gene sequence: CDR1 MDHEN, CDR2 SYDVKM. The CDR3 DNA is TGTGCCAGCAGTGGGAGCACAGGGGGGGTCCAAGAGACCCAGTACTTC. This sequence encodes CASSGSTGGVQETQYF.

This chain connects TRBV18 to TRBJ2-7, with 9 positions matching TRBD2. This CDR3 is 16 amino acids long. The germline CDR1 and CDR2 sequences are KGHSH and LQKENI. With 3 bases clipped from V and 0 bases from J, the junction kept 6 bases outside the gene matches. DNA of the CDR3: TGTGCCAGCTCACCCTCTAGCGGGAAGAGCTCCTACGAGCAGTACTTC. This encodes CASSPSSGKSSYEQYF.

CDR3 region: CASSHRQGARIGVDTQYF. The CDR3, as DNA: TGTGCCAGCAGTCACCGACAGGGAGCGAGAATTGGGGTGGATACGCAGTATTTT. The chain is built from TRBV2 and TRBJ2-3; 7 positions match TRBD1. The germline gives CDR1 SNHLY, CDR2 FYNNEI. V was clipped by 5 bases and J by 6 bases; unmatched bases: 20. The CDR3 contains 18 residues.

Comment on this clonotype: One end of the junction varies from germline; a read error may be responsible. The chain couples TRBV9 to TRBJ2-4; D gene ambiguous. Judging by the DNA end, TRBJ2-7 fits better; the J call may be wrong. In germline, CDR1 is SGDLS, CDR2 YYNGEE. This CDR3 is 11 amino acids long. The CDR3 DNA reads TGTACCAGCAGCGTAGTCTACGAGCAGTACTTC. Encoded protein: CTSSVVYEQYF.

To note about this clonotype: One end of the junction is discordant with germline, which a read error may explain. The V call is TRBV4-1, the J call TRBJ2-1; maybe TRBD2 (5 bases). The germline V gene has CDR1 MGHRA and CDR2 YSYEKL. There are 18 residues in the CDR3. Here the CDR3 DNA reads TGCGCCAGCAGCCAAGATGCGGGCTCAGTAAGCTCCTACAATGAGCGGTACTTC. The encoded protein is CASSQDAGSVSSYNERYF.

The rearrangement uses TRBV7-9 and TRBJ2-5; the match to TRBD1 covers 8 bases. Per the germline V gene, CDR1 is SEHNR and CDR2 is FQNEAQ (reference sequence). The CDR3 extends over 15 amino acids. V lost 4 bases, J lost 5 bases, and 9 bases stayed unmatched. The CDR3 loop reads CASSYGTGEWETQYF. Here the CDR3 DNA reads TGTGCCAGCAGCTATGGGACAGGCGAGTGGGAGACCCAGTACTTC. Looking up the rest from reference TRBV7-9 and TRBJ2-5 gives the full variable domain: DTGVSQNPRHKITKRGQNVTFRCDPISEHNRLYWYRQTLGQGPEFLTYFQNEAQLEKSRLLSDRFSAERPKGSFSTLEIQRTEQGDSAMYLCASSYGTGEWETQYFGPGTRLLVL.

This clonotype was observed a handful of times. V usage is TRBV20-1 and J usage is TRBJ2-5; TRBD2 matches at 9 bases. J lost 4 bases, V lost 3 bases, and 12 bases had no gene match. Germline CDR1 is DFQATT and CDR2 is SNEGSKA (reference sequence). This CDR3 is 16 amino acids long. The CDR3, as DNA: TGCAGTGCTAGGCACCATAGCGGGAGTAGGAGAGAGACCCAGTACTTC. It encodes CSARHHSGSRRETQYF.

As to this clonotype: Without the conserved terminal phenylalanine or tryptophan, this CDR3 likely stems from a read error. The limits of the CDR3 on the DNA are not certain, so only TCRdb's listed CDR3 is given. The chain uses TRBV5-1 and TRBJ2-3; the table gives TRBD2 as D, unverified against the DNA. The length of the CDR3 is 16 amino acids, counting both ends. Germline V gene lookup returns CDR1 SGHRS and CDR2 YFSETQ. CDR3 sequence reads: CASSSVAGEIDTQYFG.

Only a few counts were recorded for this clonotype. This chain uses TRBV7-9 with TRBJ2-5; D might be TRBD2 (5 bases). Germline CDR1 SEHNR, CDR2 FQNEAQ (reference sequence). V shed 0 bases and J shed 5 bases, with 10 bases lying between them. This CDR3 has 14 amino acids. CDR3 DNA: TGTGCCAGCAGCTTAGCGTTAGAGGGTGAGACCCAGTACTTC. This encodes CASSLALEGETQYF.

This clonotype was recorded only once. The rearrangement joins TRBV19 to TRBJ2-6, with D perhaps given as TRBD1 or TRBD2 (6 bases each). The CDR3 is made up of 17 amino acids. Germline V gene data show CDR1 as LNHDA and CDR2 as SQIVND (reference sequence). V lost 5 bases and J 0 bases, leaving 14 bases between the germline ends. The CDR3 protein is CASSREQGGSGANVLTF. The CDR3, as DNA: TGTGCCAGTAGTCGTGAACAGGGAGGCTCTGGGGCCAACGTCCTGACTTTC.

This clonotype was counted a few times. Relative to the germline gene, one junction end is altered; a read error may explain this. The chain links TRBV7-3 to TRBJ2-7; TRBD1 agrees at 7 bases. The J call may be faulty, since TRBJ2-5 better matches the DNA end. Per the germline V gene, CDR1 is SGHTA and CDR2 is FQGTGA. The CDR3 sequence is 13 residues long. In DNA form, the CDR3 reads TGTGCCGGCAGCCAAAAACAGGGGTGGACCCAGTACTTC. Protein product: CAGSQKQGWTQYF.

This chain uses TRBV10-3 with TRBJ2-2, with D unclear. Trimming took 2 bases from V and 6 from J, leaving 10 bases between them. The CDR3 runs 14 residues. Germline-derived CDR1 and CDR2 are ENHRY and SYGVKD. The CDR3 protein is CAISEGSRAGELFF. The CDR3 DNA sequence: TGTGCCATCAGTGAGGGCAGTAGGGCCGGGGAGCTGTTTTTT.

The J gene is TRBJ2-3, the V gene TRBV5-1; D remains ambiguous. This CDR3 contains 13 residues. Germline loops: CDR1 SGHRS, CDR2 YFSETQ. V shed 5 bases and J shed 3 bases, with 10 bases lying between them. CDR3 nucleotide sequence: TGCGCCAGCAGGGACCTGGCTACAGATACGCAGTATTTT. Protein sequence: CASRDLATDTQYF.

This chain joins TRBV14 and TRBJ1-4; D is perhaps TRBD1 (5 bases). Germline lookup yields CDR1 SGHDN and CDR2 FVKESK. With 6 bases removed from V and 8 bases from J, the gap between germline ends came to 19 bases. This CDR3 is 15 amino acids long. The CDR3 region is CASSYRGAGWEKLFF. The CDR3 bases are TGTGCCAGCAGTTATAGAGGGGCAGGATGGGAAAAACTGTTTTTT.

In this sample, this clonotype turned up a few times. The chain uses TRBV13 and TRBJ2-7, with D possibly being TRBD2 (5 bases). The V and J ends lost 5 bases and 4 bases respectively, with 24 bases between them. This CDR3 is 17 amino acids long. CDR1 is PRHDT and CDR2 is FYEKMQ in the germline V gene (reference sequence). The CDR3 sequence is CASSVTGGGTFQYEQYF. Here the CDR3 DNA reads TGTGCCAGCAGCGTAACGGGCGGAGGCACCTTTCAGTACGAGCAGTACTTC.

The gene calls are TRBV6-1 and TRBJ1-1; TRBD1 might be the D (6 bases). Trimming stripped 7 bases from V and 1 base from J, with 22 bases between. Germline V lookup: CDR1 MNHNS, CDR2 SASEGT. The CDR3 has 17 residues. The CDR3 region has the DNA TGTGCCAGCACCCTCCCATGGGGGGGGCCCCGGAACACTGAAGCTTTCTTT. Translated: CASTLPWGGPRNTEAFF.